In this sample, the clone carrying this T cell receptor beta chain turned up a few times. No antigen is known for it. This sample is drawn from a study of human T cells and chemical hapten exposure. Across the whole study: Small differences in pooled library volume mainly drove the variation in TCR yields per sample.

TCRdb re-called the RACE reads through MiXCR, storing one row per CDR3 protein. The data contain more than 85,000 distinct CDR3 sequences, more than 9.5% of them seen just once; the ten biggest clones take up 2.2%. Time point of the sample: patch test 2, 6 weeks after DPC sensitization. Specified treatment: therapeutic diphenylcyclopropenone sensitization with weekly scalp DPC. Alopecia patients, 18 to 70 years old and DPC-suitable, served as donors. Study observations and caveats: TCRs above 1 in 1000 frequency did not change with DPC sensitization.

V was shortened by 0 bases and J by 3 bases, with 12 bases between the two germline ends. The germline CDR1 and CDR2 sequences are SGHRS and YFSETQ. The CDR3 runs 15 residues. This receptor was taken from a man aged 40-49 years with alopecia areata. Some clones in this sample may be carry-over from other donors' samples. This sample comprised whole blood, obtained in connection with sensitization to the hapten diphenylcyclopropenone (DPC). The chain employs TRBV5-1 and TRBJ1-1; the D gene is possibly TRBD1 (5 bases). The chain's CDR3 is CASSLEGDRYTEAFF. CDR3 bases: TGCGCCAGCAGCTTGGAAGGGGATCGGTACACTGAAGCTTTCTTT.